This entry features one T cell receptor beta chain sequence. CDR1 and CDR2 from the germline V gene are DFQATT and SNEGSKA (reference sequence). The CDR3 totals 15 residues. V was clipped by 2 bases and J by 6 bases, with 18 bases between them. The data originate from a study of T cell repertoires in cytomegalovirus infection. TCRdb fed the reads into MiXCR, producing one record per CDR3 protein. The data show under 250,000 distinct CDR3 sequences, more than 9% seen once. This clonotype was obtained from a human donor in good health (CMV status not recorded). Some clones in this sample may be carry-over from other donors' samples. The specimen was PBMCs. The rearrangement joins TRBV20-1 to TRBJ2-3; the D gene could be TRBD1 or TRBD2 (5 bases each). The CDR3 DNA sequence: TGCAGTGCTAGAACCCTCGGGACCCTTTACGATACGCAGTATTTT. As protein: CSARTLGTLYDTQYF.